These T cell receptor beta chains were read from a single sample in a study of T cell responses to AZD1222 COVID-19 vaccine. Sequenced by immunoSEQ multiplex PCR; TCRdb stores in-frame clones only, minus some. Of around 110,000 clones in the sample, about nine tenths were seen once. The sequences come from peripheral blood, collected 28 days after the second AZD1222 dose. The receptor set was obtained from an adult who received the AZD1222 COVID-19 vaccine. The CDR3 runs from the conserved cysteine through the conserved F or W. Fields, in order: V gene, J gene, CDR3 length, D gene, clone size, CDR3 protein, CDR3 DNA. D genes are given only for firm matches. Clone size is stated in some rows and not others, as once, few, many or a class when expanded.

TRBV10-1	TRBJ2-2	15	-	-	CASSESTGGTGELFF	TGCGCCAGCAGTGAGTCGACAGGAGGAACCGGGGAGCTGTTTTTT
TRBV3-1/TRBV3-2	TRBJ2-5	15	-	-	CASSQDFRLKETQYF	TGTGCCAGCAGCCAAGATTTTAGGTTAAAAGAGACCCAGTACTTC
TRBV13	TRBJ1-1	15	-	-	CASTFGLERNTEAFF	TGTGCCAGCACCTTTGGACTGGAAAGGAACACTGAAGCTTTCTTT
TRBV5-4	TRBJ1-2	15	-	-	CASSLEASTSYGYTF	TGTGCCAGCAGCTTGGAGGCCAGTACTTCCTATGGCTACACCTTC
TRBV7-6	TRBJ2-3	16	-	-	CASSLAKAKLEDTQYF	TGTGCCAGCAGCTTAGCGAAGGCCAAACTGGAAGATACGCAGTATTTT
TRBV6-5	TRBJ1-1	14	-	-	CVSTRGRDATEAFF	TGTGTTTCAACCAGGGGCAGGGATGCCACTGAAGCTTTCTTT
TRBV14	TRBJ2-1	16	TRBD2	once	CASSLLAGGAYNEQFF	TGTGCCAGCAGTCTTCTAGCGGGAGGCGCCTACAATGAGCAGTTCTTC
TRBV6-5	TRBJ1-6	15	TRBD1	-	CASSSRAGGASPLHF	TGTGCCAGCAGTTCCCGGGCAGGGGGAGCTTCACCCCTCCACTTT
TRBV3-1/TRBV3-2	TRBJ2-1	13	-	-	CASSQQPGREQFF	TGTGCCAGCAGCCAACAACCGGGGCGTGAGCAGTTCTTC
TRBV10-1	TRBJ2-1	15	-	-	CASSPGFTSIGEQFF	TGCGCCAGCAGTCCGGGATTTACTAGCATCGGTGAGCAGTTCTTC
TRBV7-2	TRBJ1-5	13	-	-	CASSDRREAPQHF	TGTGCCAGCAGCGACAGGAGGGAGGCGCCCCAGCATTTT
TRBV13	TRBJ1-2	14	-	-	CASSFGTLAGGYTF	TGTGCCAGCAGCTTCGGGACCCTAGCGGGGGGCTACACCTTC
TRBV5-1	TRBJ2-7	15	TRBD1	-	CASSLTGQGAYEQYF	TGCGCCAGCAGCTTAACCGGACAGGGGGCCTACGAGCAGTACTTC
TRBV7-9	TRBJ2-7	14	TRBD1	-	CASSLVDTGDRQYF	TGTGCCAGCAGCTTAGTGGACACAGGGGATCGGCAGTACTTC
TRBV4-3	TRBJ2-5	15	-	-	CASSLRAGPGETQYF	TGCGCCAGCAGCCTGCGAGCAGGTCCAGGGGAGACCCAGTACTTC
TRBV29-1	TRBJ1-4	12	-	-	CSASSGDEKLFF	TGCAGCGCTTCGTCAGGGGATGAAAAACTGTTTTTT
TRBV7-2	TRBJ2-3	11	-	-	CASSAPRTQYF	TGTGCCAGCAGCGCACCTAGGACGCAGTATTTT
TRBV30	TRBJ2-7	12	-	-	CAWMAGHYEQYF	TGTGCCTGGATGGCGGGCCACTACGAGCAGTACTTC
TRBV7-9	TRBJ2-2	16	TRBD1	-	CASSSLGTGVPGELFF	TGTGCCAGCAGCTCCCTTGGGACAGGGGTTCCCGGGGAGCTGTTTTTT
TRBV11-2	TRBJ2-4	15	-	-	CASSLLGGEKNIQYF	TGTGCCAGCAGCTTACTCGGGGGAGAGAAAAACATTCAGTACTTC
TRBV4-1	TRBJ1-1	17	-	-	CASSQISPTGRDTEAFF	TGCGCCAGCAGCCAAATATCGCCTACAGGGCGGGACACTGAAGCTTTCTTT
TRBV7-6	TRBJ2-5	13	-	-	CASSSRQWETQYF	TGTGCCAGCAGCTCTAGACAGTGGGAGACCCAGTACTTC
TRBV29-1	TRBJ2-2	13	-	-	CSVRDGNTGELFF	TGCAGCGTTCGGGACGGTAACACCGGGGAGCTGTTTTTT
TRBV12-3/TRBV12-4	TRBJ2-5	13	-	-	CASSTPWAETQYF	TGTGCCAGCAGTACACCCTGGGCAGAGACCCAGTACTTC
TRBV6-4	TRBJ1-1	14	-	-	CASSPGDMNTEAFF	TGTGCCAGCAGTCCCGGGGACATGAACACTGAAGCTTTCTTT
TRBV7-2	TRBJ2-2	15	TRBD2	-	CASSFSGRVTGELFF	TGTGCCAGCAGCTTTAGCGGGAGGGTCACCGGGGAGCTGTTTTTT
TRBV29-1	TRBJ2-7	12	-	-	CSVDRELGEQYF	TGCAGCGTTGACAGGGAGCTCGGCGAGCAGTACTTC
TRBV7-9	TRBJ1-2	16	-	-	CASSHATRGMNYGYTF	TGTGCCAGCAGCCACGCCACGCGGGGGATGAACTATGGCTACACCTTC
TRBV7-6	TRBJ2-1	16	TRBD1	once	CASSSWTGGSYNEQFF	TGTGCCAGCAGCTCTTGGACAGGGGGCTCCTACAATGAGCAGTTCTTC
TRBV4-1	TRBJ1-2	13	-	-	CASSQEGYYGYTF	TGCGCCAGCAGCCAAGAGGGGTACTATGGCTACACCTTC
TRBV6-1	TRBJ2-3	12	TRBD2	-	CASSGAGDTQYF	TGTGCCAGCAGTGGAGCGGGGGATACGCAGTATTTT
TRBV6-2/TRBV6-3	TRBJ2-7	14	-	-	CASSYGGDSYEQYF	TGTGCCAGCAGTTACGGGGGCGACTCCTACGAGCAGTACTTC
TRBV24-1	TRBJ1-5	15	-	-	CATSEGRGSNQPQHF	TGTGCCACCAGTGAAGGGAGAGGGAGCAATCAGCCCCAGCATTTT
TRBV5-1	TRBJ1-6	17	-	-	CASSPNSGSSYNSPLHF	TGCGCCAGCAGCCCTAATTCGGGAAGCTCCTATAATTCACCCCTCCACTTT
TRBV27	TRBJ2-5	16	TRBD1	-	CASSSWTGGDWETQYF	TGTGCCAGCAGTTCGTGGACAGGGGGCGACTGGGAGACCCAGTACTTC
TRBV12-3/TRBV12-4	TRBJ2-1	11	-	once	CASSLANEQFF	TGTGCCAGCAGCTTAGCGAATGAGCAGTTCTTC
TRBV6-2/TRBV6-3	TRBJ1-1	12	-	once	CASSPSGTEAFF	TGTGCCAGCAGTCCCTCCGGGACCGAGGCTTTCTTT